This TCR beta chain was observed in a study of pediatric ulcerative colitis. Overall study findings and caveats: Repertoires came from total lymphocyte DNA, not specific subsets. Blood samples from a couple of patients yielded substantially fewer templates and were excluded from blood-rectal overlap analysis. In rectum, acute severe colitis had expanded clones and less diversity.

About this clone itself: The target antigen is unknown.

Samples were sequenced at Survey level, maximum 500,000 reads. Generated by immunoSEQ multiplex PCR, the TCRdb table keeps only in-frame clones and is missing some. The table shows 30,000 to 40,000 clones, with roughly three quarters occurring only once. During colonoscopy, one to two rectal pinch biopsies were collected. Sample: gut tissue. This TCR was recovered from a boy aged 10-17 years with mild ulcerative colitis.

CDR3 amino acids: CASSLKSRDGGLSPLHF. The DNA of the CDR3 is TGTGCCAGCAGCCTTAAGTCTAGGGATGGGGGGCTGTCACCCCTCCACTTT. The chain carries TRBV4-2 and TRBJ1-6; maybe TRBD1 (6 bases). Germline lookup yields CDR1 LGHNA and CDR2 YNFKEQ. The CDR3 totals 17 residues. The germline V and J ends were trimmed by 4 bases and 10 bases, with 23 bases remaining between them.